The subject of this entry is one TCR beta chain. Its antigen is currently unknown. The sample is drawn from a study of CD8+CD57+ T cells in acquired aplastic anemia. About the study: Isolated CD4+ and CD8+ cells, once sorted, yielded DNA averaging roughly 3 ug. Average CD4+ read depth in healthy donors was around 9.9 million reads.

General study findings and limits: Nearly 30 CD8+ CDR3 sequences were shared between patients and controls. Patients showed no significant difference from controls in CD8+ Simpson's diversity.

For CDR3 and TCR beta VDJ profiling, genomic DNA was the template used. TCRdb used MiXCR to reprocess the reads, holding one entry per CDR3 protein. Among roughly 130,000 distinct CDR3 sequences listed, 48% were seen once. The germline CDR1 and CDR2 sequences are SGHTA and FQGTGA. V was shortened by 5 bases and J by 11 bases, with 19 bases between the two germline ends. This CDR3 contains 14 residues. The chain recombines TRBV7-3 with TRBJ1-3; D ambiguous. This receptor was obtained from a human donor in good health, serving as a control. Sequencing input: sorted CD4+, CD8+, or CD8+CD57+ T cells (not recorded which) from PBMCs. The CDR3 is CASSNSRIPGAIYF. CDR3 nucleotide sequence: TGTGCCAGCAGCAACAGCAGGATTCCGGGCGCCATATATTTT.